The 15 T cell receptor beta chains listed next were all sequenced from one sample in a study of blood T cell repertoires in COVID-19. Profiled with immunoSEQ multiplex PCR; TCRdb holds only in-frame clones, not every one. The data hold over 90,000 clones, with around 87% observed a single time. The specimen sequenced was peripheral blood. All receptors derive from a woman aged 50 to 60 with COVID-19, enrolled during active disease.

J is TRBJ1-1 and V is TRBV7-2; 7 bases map to TRBD1. CDR1 is SGHTA and CDR2 is FQGNSA in the germline V gene. Trimming at V came to 5 bases and at J to 3 bases, leaving 6 bases not matched to a gene. The CDR3 totals 14 residues. CDR3 amino acids: CASSLRQGYTEAFF. In DNA, the CDR3 is TGTGCCAGCAGCCTAAGACAGGGTTACACTGAAGCTTTCTTT.

This chain uses TRBV10-3 with TRBJ1-3, with a possible D match to TRBD1 (6 bases). The CDR3 contains 11 residues. Germline CDR1 and CDR2: ENHRY and SYGVKD. The CDR3 region is CANRGGNTIYF. In DNA, the CDR3 is TGTGCAAATAGGGGGGGAAACACCATATATTTT.

This chain uses TRBV7-9 with TRBJ2-5; no reliable D call. Trimming pared 11 bases from V and 4 bases from J, leaving 11 bases between. There are 11 residues in the CDR3. Germline CDR1 reads SEHNR; CDR2 reads FQNEAQ (reference sequence). CDR3 residues: CAAEARETQYF. The CDR3 nucleotides read TGTGCCGCAGAGGCCCGAGAGACCCAGTACTTC.

V is TRBV4-3 and J is TRBJ2-2; 14 positions match TRBD2. J gave up 3 bases and V 0 bases, and 6 bases lay outside the gene matches. Germline CDR1 is LGHNA and CDR2 is YSLEER. The CDR3 is 19 residues long. The CDR3 region is CASSQDWGLAGAHTGELFF. The CDR3 DNA sequence: TGCGCCAGCAGCCAAGATTGGGGACTAGCGGGGGCCCACACCGGGGAGCTGTTTTTT.

The V call is TRBV11-2, the J call TRBJ2-3; the D gene is possibly TRBD2 (7 bases). CDR1 is SGHAT, CDR2 FQNNGV, per germline. V was trimmed by 10 bases and J by 4 bases, leaving 18 bases between them. CDR3 length: 14 amino acids. The DNA for the CDR3 is TGTGCCACCGCAGGCGGGGGCCCTCCAGATACGCAGTATTTT. It specifies CATAGGGPPDTQYF.

The chain carries TRBV2 and TRBJ2-7; 7 positions match TRBD1. V lost 6 bases and J lost 2; bases outside the gene matches: 7. CDR3 size: 14 residues. The germline V gene has CDR1 SNHLY and CDR2 FYNNEI. This CDR3 is CASSREQGAYEQYF. CDR3 in DNA: TGTGCCAGCAGCAGGGAGCAGGGGGCCTACGAGCAGTACTTC.

This clone was detected a few times. The rearrangement uses TRBV12-3 or TRBV12-4 and TRBJ1-3; D gene unclear. V lost 3 bases and J lost 10, with 7 bases in between. The CDR3 extends over 11 amino acids. The CDR3 DNA reads as TGTGCCAGCAGTTTGAGCGGAACCATATATTTT. This codes for CASSLSGTIYF.

The chain joins TRBV19 to TRBJ2-7; 9 bases map to TRBD1. The germline V gene encodes CDR1 LNHDA and CDR2 SQIVND (reference sequence). Trimming took 7 bases from V and 2 from J; bases not matched to a gene: 3. This CDR3 has 13 amino acids. In DNA, the CDR3 is TGTGCCAGTACGGGACAGGGTCCCTACGAGCAGTACTTC. This sequence encodes CASTGQGPYEQYF.

This chain's CDR3 is CAKRLETYEQYF. CDR3 DNA sequence: TGTGCCAAAAGACTGGAGACTTACGAGCAGTACTTC. J is TRBJ2-7 and V is TRBV2; no clear D. The CDR3 runs to 12 residues. The V end was cut by 10 bases, the J end by 4 bases, with 14 bases between. Germline values: CDR1 SNHLY, CDR2 FYNNEI.

In its sample, this clone was seen once. The chain has TRBV6-5 and TRBJ1-2, with a possible D match to TRBD1 (6 bases). CDR3 length: 13 residues. Trimming removed 6 bases from V and 2 bases from J, with 10 bases in between. The V gene's germline CDR1 is MNHEY and CDR2 SVGAGI. The CDR3 DNA is TGTGCCAGCAGGGATGACAGGAACTATGGCTACACCTTC. Its translation is CASRDDRNYGYTF.

The rearrangement uses TRBV28 and TRBJ2-7; 8 nucleotides align to TRBD1. Germline V gene data show CDR1 as MDHEN and CDR2 as SYDVKM. This CDR3 is built from 17 residues. V dropped 6 bases and J dropped 3; count of bases not matched to a gene: 16. The CDR3 here is CASSTPTRTGWVYEQYF. In nucleotides, the CDR3 is TGTGCCAGCAGCACCCCGACAAGGACAGGGTGGGTCTACGAGCAGTACTTC.

The CDR3 DNA reads TGCGCCAGCAGCCAAGGGGCCGGACAGTCGCAGACCCAGTACTTC. Protein product: CASSQGAGQSQTQYF. The rearrangement uses TRBV4-3 and TRBJ2-5, with D possibly being TRBD1 (6 bases). V was pared by 1 base and J by 6 bases, with 15 bases between. Germline V gene sequence: CDR1 LGHNA, CDR2 YSLEER. The length of the CDR3 is 15 residues.

The J gene is TRBJ1-1, the V gene TRBV25-1; unclear D gene. There are 13 residues in the CDR3. Trimming shortened V by 1 base and J by 5 bases, and 8 bases separated the two germline ends. CDR1 is MGHDK, CDR2 SYGVNS, per germline. CDR3 region: CASSEFPGTEAFF. The CDR3 bases are TGTGCCAGCAGTGAATTCCCGGGGACTGAAGCTTTCTTT. The entire variable domain, with the rest obtained from reference TRBV25-1 and TRBJ1-1, is as follows: EADIYQTPRYLVIGTGKKITLECSQTMGHDKMYWYQQDPGMELHLIHYSYGVNSTEKGDLSSESTVSRIRTEHFPLTLESARPSHTSQYLCASSEFPGTEAFFGQGTRLTVV.

V usage is TRBV6-5 and J usage is TRBJ2-5; the D gene is possibly TRBD1 (5 bases). Germline lookup yields CDR1 MNHEY and CDR2 SVGAGI. V was clipped by 0 bases and J by 2 bases, with 7 bases between them. This CDR3 spans 14 amino acids. CDR3 sequence (DNA): TGTGCCAGCAGTTACTCGGGGCAGCAAGAGACCCAGTACTTC. Protein product: CASSYSGQQETQYF.

This chain joins TRBV11-3 and TRBJ1-5; 7 bases align to TRBD1. The V and J ends lost 4 bases and 3 bases, in that order; junction bases with no gene match: 9. This CDR3 has 16 amino acids. Germline CDR1 SGHNT, CDR2 YENEEA. CDR3 sequence reads: CASSSAGTEFNQPQHF. The CDR3 DNA reads as TGTGCCAGCAGCTCGGCCGGGACAGAGTTCAATCAGCCCCAGCATTTT.